A single sample gave rise to the 18 T cell receptor beta chains below, sequenced in a study of blood T cells in healthy people across ages. PCR was performed a second time for about 6 to 12 cycles using a sample-barcoded 5' primer and a J-beta primer mix. TCRdb redid the calling of the 5' RACE reads with MiXCR, one entry per CDR3 protein. The data hold over 950,000 distinct CDR3 sequences, with 35% to 40% observed a single time. The sample was blood. All receptors come from a man between 18 and 29 years old in good health.

V is TRBV7-4 and J is TRBJ2-1; D possibly corresponds to TRBD1 (6 bases). The germline CDR1 and CDR2 sequences are SGHVT and SQSDAQ. The CDR3 runs 16 residues. Trimming pared 2 bases from V and 7 bases from J, leaving 18 bases between. CDR3 sequence: CASSLLTGIWSNEQFF. CDR3 nucleotide sequence: TGTGCCAGCAGCTTACTTACAGGGATTTGGTCGAATGAGCAGTTCTTC. The full variable domain, completed using reference TRBV7-4 and TRBJ2-1, is GAGVSQSPRYKVAKRGRDVALRCDSISGHVTLYWYRQTLGQGSEVLTYSQSDAQRDKSGRPSGRFSAERPERSVSTLKIQRTEQGDSAVYLCASSLLTGIWSNEQFFGPGTRLTVL.

This clonotype was seen a handful of times. The chain couples TRBV7-8 to TRBJ2-4, with no clear D. The CDR3 is 17 amino acids. Germline loops: CDR1 SGHVS, CDR2 FQNEAQ. V shed 1 base and J shed 0 bases, with 13 bases lying between them. DNA of the CDR3: TGTGCCAGCAGCTTAGTTGGCGGATCTTTAGCCAAAAACATTCAGTACTTC. Its translation is CASSLVGGSLAKNIQYF.

The chain couples TRBV6-2 or TRBV6-3 to TRBJ1-5, with D perhaps TRBD1 (5 bases). V dropped 0 bases and J dropped 6 bases, with 15 bases sitting between them. The CDR3 has 16 residues. Germline-derived CDR1 and CDR2 are MNHEY and SVGEGT. The CDR3 loop is CASSYSAGNLGQPQHF. CDR3 bases: TGTGCCAGCAGTTACTCGGCAGGGAATCTTGGTCAGCCCCAGCATTTT.

This clonotype was counted once. The chain recombines TRBV4-2 with TRBJ2-1, with D possibly being TRBD2 (6 bases). Deletions cut 0 bases from V and 5 bases from J, with 20 bases between. In germline, CDR1 is LGHNA, CDR2 YNFKEQ. This CDR3 region has 18 residues. The CDR3 region has the DNA TGTGCCAGCAGCCAAGATTCGACCCGGCTAGCGAGGGACAATGAGCAGTTCTTC. It codes for CASSQDSTRLARDNEQFF.

V gene TRBV25-1 combines with J gene TRBJ2-7; D remains unclear. CDR3 length: 11 residues. Between the trimmed V and J ends, which lost 11 bases and 4 bases, there was a span of 12 bases. Germline V gene data show CDR1 as MGHDK and CDR2 as SYGVNS. This chain's CDR3 is CAHSVGYEQYF. DNA for the CDR3: TGTGCCCATTCAGTAGGTTACGAGCAGTACTTC.

The J gene is TRBJ1-4, the V gene TRBV11-2, with 8 bases identical to TRBD1. Germline V gives CDR1 SGHAT, CDR2 FQNNGV. V shed 1 base, J shed 7 bases, and the junction held 8 bases outside the gene matches. The CDR3 runs 16 residues. CDR3 sequence: CASSLGTGGPSEKLFF. The DNA of the CDR3 is TGTGCCAGCAGCTTAGGCACAGGGGGACCTAGTGAAAAACTGTTTTTT. Using reference TRBV11-2 and TRBJ1-4 for the parts outside the CDR3, the full variable domain is EAGVAQSPRYKIIEKRQSVAFWCNPISGHATLYWYQQILGQGPKLLIQFQNNGVVDDSQLPKDRFSAERLKGVDSTLKIQPAKLEDSAVYLCASSLGTGGPSEKLFFGSGTQLSVL.

This clonotype has just a few counts. The chain carries TRBV20-1 and TRBJ2-1; the D call may be TRBD1 or TRBD2 (5 bases each). V was trimmed by 5 bases and J by 0 bases, leaving 20 bases between them. The CDR3 extends over 17 amino acids. Germline CDR1 and CDR2: DFQATT and SNEGSKA (reference sequence). This CDR3 reads CSADPPRDALSYNEQFF. The CDR3 DNA reads TGCAGTGCTGACCCCCCCCGGGACGCACTCTCCTACAATGAGCAGTTCTTC.

The V gene is TRBV4-3, the J gene TRBJ2-5, with a possible D match to TRBD2 (5 bases). Trimming cost V 0 bases and J 7 bases, with 18 bases left between them. The CDR3 is made up of 16 amino acids. CDR1 and CDR2 from the germline V gene are LGHNA and YSLEER. The CDR3 sequence is CASSQDVVTMATTQYF. The CDR3 nucleotides are TGCGCCAGCAGCCAAGATGTGGTGACTATGGCCACGACCCAGTACTTC.

The sample holds one count of this clonotype. Just one base apart from a much larger clone, this may be a read error. The chain has TRBV24-1 and TRBJ2-5; D is undetermined. Per the germline V gene, CDR1 is KGHDR and CDR2 is SFDVKD. CDR3 size: 12 residues. V was clipped by 12 bases and J by 5 bases, with 15 bases between them. The CDR3 sequence is CASNSTGETQYF. As DNA, the CDR3 is TGTGCCTCCAATTCTACCGGGGAGACCCAGTACTTC.

J is TRBJ2-3 and V is TRBV5-6, with D perhaps matching TRBD1 (5 bases). The CDR3 totals 14 residues. Germline assignment: CDR1 SGHDT and CDR2 YYEEEE. V was pared by 4 bases and J by 5 bases, with 14 bases between. The CDR3 here is CASSLRVGVDTQYF. The CDR3 coding sequence is TGTGCCAGCAGCCTCAGGGTCGGCGTAGATACGCAGTATTTT. Full variable domain (outside the CDR3, taken from reference TRBV5-6 and TRBJ2-3): DAGVTQSPTHLIKTRGQQVTLRCSPKSGHDTVSWYQQALGQGPQFIFQYYEEEERQRGNFPDRFSGHQFPNYSSELNVNALLLGDSALYLCASSLRVGVDTQYFGPGTRLTVL.

This clonotype was counted a few times. CDR3 protein: CASSEEGGRSLNYGYTF. CDR3 in DNA: TGTGCCAGCAGTGAAGAGGGGGGCAGGTCCCTAAACTATGGCTACACCTTC. The V and J genes are TRBV6-1 and TRBJ1-2; tentatively, D is TRBD1 (6 bases). V lost 1 base and J 2 bases, leaving 17 bases between the germline ends. Germline V gene data show CDR1 as MNHNS and CDR2 as SASEGT. This CDR3 has 17 residues.

This clonotype has just a few counts. This sequence joins TRBV5-1 and TRBJ1-1; no definite D call. Per the germline V gene, CDR1 is SGHRS and CDR2 is YFSETQ. Trimming pared 4 bases from V and 1 base from J, leaving 11 bases between. The CDR3 has 14 residues. In DNA, the CDR3 is TGCGCCAGCAGCCGTGTCGGCGCGAACACTGAAGCTTTCTTT. Its protein product is CASSRVGANTEAFF.

This clonotype was seen a handful of times. The chain recombines TRBV9 with TRBJ1-5, with a possible D match to TRBD1 (5 bases). V lost 0 bases, J lost 6 bases, and 10 bases lay in between. The length of the CDR3 is 14 residues. Germline V CDR1 and CDR2: SGDLS, YYNGEE. CDR3 region: CASSVEGEGQPQHF. Here the CDR3 DNA reads TGTGCCAGCAGCGTAGAAGGGGAGGGTCAGCCCCAGCATTTT.

A few counts support this clonotype. The DNA of the CDR3 is TGTGCCAGCAGCTTAAGTAGCGGCGGTGAGCAGTTCTTC. Translation gives CASSLSSGGEQFF. The chain is built from TRBV7-7 and TRBJ2-1; D might be TRBD2 (6 bases). Germline loops: CDR1 SSHAT, CDR2 FNYEAQ (reference sequence). With 2 bases removed from V and 9 bases from J, the gap between germline ends came to 11 bases. The CDR3 loop spans 13 amino acids.

This clonotype has more than one count but fewer than ten. The chain joins TRBV28 to TRBJ2-3, with D perhaps assigned TRBD1 or TRBD2 (5 bases each). Germline V CDR1 and CDR2: MDHEN, SYDVKM. The CDR3 totals 16 residues. The germline V and J ends were trimmed by 5 bases and 3 bases, with 18 bases remaining between them. CDR3 in DNA: TGTGCCAGCAGTCATATGGGACGCCCAGGGACAGATACGCAGTATTTT. Translated: CASSHMGRPGTDTQYF.

The CDR3 DNA follows: TGCGCCAGCAGCCAAGATCGAGCAGGGTCAGAACACACTGAAGCTTTCTTT. Translation gives CASSQDRAGSEHTEAFF. The J gene is TRBJ1-1, the V gene TRBV4-1, with D possibly matching TRBD1 (5 bases). V lost 0 bases and J 3 bases, leaving 17 bases between the germline ends. CDR3 length: 17 residues. Germline values: CDR1 MGHRA, CDR2 YSYEKL.

The table lists this clonotype with a few counts. V and J are TRBV6-2 or TRBV6-3 and TRBJ1-5, with TRBD1 identical over 7 bases. Germline CDR1 reads MNHEY; CDR2 reads SVGEGT. V shed 7 bases and J 3 bases; nucleotides not matched to a gene: 6. The CDR3 spans 14 residues. CDR3 sequence (DNA): TGTGCCAGCAATATAGGACAGGACAATCAGCCCCAGCATTTT. Its protein is CASNIGQDNQPQHF.

This clonotype was seen a few times. The gene calls are TRBV12-3 or TRBV12-4 and TRBJ2-2, with TRBD1 matching over 11 bases. The CDR3 spans 16 residues. V lost 4 bases to trimming and J lost 3 bases; unmatched junction nucleotides: 4. The CDR3 loop is CASSYPGQGDTGELFF. The CDR3 nucleotides are TGTGCCAGCAGTTATCCGGGACAGGGGGACACCGGGGAGCTGTTTTTT.